These 3 T cell receptor beta chains were all obtained from the same sample, sequenced in a study of molecular identifiers for immune sequencing clone quantification. TCRdb processed the PCR reads anew with MiXCR; each CDR3 protein has one entry. In the table there are about 630,000 distinct CDR3 sequences, approximately 24% of which are singletons. Sequencing was carried out using naive CD8+ T cells from blood, with Jurkat cell RNA spiked in. Sample subset: FACS-sorted CD8+CD4-CCR7+CD45RA+ naive T cells. All receptors derive from a human donor in good health. Some libraries in this study had Jurkat cell RNA spiked in.

Many counts were recorded for this clonotype. This sequence joins TRBV9 and TRBJ1-1, with D possibly being TRBD1 (6 bases). This CDR3 contains 15 residues. Deletions cut 0 bases from V and 0 bases from J, with 9 bases between. Germline CDR1 is SGDLS and CDR2 is YYNGEE. CDR3 in DNA: TGTGCCAGCAGCGTAGAGGAGGGGGTGAACACTGAAGCTTTCTTT. Amino acid sequence: CASSVEEGVNTEAFF.

This clonotype has at least ten counts. The chain couples TRBV12-3 or TRBV12-4 to TRBJ2-5, with D perhaps being TRBD1 or TRBD2 (5 bases each). Trimming took 5 bases from V and 10 from J, leaving 14 bases between them. This CDR3 comprises 12 residues. CDR3 sequence (DNA): TGTGCCAGCAGTCCCGAGGGGACCCTCCAGTACTTC. Translated: CASSPEGTLQYF.

This clonotype was counted at least ten times. The V call is TRBV5-1, the J call TRBJ2-7, with 8 bases matching TRBD2. The CDR3 has 12 amino acids. Trimming cost V 4 bases and J 3 bases; bases outside gene matches: 0. In germline, CDR1 is SGHRS, CDR2 YFSETQ. CDR3 DNA sequence: TGCGCCAGCAGCCGGGAGGGCTACGAGCAGTACTTC. This sequence encodes CASSREGYEQYF.